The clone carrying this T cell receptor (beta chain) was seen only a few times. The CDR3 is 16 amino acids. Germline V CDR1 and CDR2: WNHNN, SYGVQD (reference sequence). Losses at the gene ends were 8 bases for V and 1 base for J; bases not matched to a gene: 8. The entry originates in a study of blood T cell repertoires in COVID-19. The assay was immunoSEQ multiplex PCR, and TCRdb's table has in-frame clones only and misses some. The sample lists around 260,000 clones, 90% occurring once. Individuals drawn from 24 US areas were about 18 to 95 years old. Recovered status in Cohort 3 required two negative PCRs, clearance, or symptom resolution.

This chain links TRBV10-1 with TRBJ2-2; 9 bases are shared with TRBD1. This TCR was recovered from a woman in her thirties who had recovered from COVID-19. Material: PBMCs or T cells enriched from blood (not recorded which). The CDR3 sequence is CASASPGQGNTGELFF. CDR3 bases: TGCGCCAGCGCTTCACCGGGACAGGGGAACACCGGGGAGCTGTTTTTT.